This TCR beta chain was documented in a study of T-cell reconstitution after alpha-beta-depleted transplantation in children. Study-level results: Newly produced T cells mostly provided counts and TCRbeta diversity after one year, as hyperexpanded clones declined.

This clonotype showed up many times. Its antigen is undetermined. The CDR3 totals 17 residues. Per germline, CDR1 DFQATT and CDR2 SNEGSKA (reference sequence). Unique molecular identifiers were built into the TCRbeta library. TCRdb fed the PCR reads into MiXCR, producing one record per CDR3 protein. The sample has about 280,000 distinct CDR3 sequences; 9.5% to 13% are singletons. The gene calls are TRBV20-1 and TRBJ2-3; TRBD2 matches at 10 bases. The source material was peripheral blood, sampled 180 days after TCRalphabeta/CD19-depleted stem cell transplant. This clonotype was sampled from a male patient aged 2-9 years who had a stem cell transplant for chronic granulomatous disease, so the T cells may come from the graft donor. CDR3 sequence reads: CRQNGSGRAIDTDTQYF. Here the CDR3 DNA reads TGCAGGCAAAATGGGAGCGGGAGGGCTATCGACACAGATACGCAGTATTTT.